This T cell receptor beta chain comes out of a study of T cell responses to AZD1222 COVID-19 vaccine. CDR3 length: 16 residues. Germline V CDR1 and CDR2: MNHEY, SMNVEV (reference sequence). The V gene end was trimmed by 4 bases and the J gene end by 1 base; junction bases not matched to a gene: 9. Generated by immunoSEQ multiplex PCR, the TCRdb table keeps only in-frame clones and is missing some. The data show tens of thousands of clones, with more than 70% seen just once and 8.7% held by the top ten. The origin of this receptor is an adult in good health. Sample: peripheral blood, taken on day 0 of AZD1222 vaccination. The chain joins TRBV27 to TRBJ2-7; 8 positions agree with TRBD2. For the CDR3, the DNA is TGTGCCAGCAGTTCCTCGGGGGGGCGGGGATCCTACGAGCAGTACTTC. The encoded protein is CASSSSGGRGSYEQYF.